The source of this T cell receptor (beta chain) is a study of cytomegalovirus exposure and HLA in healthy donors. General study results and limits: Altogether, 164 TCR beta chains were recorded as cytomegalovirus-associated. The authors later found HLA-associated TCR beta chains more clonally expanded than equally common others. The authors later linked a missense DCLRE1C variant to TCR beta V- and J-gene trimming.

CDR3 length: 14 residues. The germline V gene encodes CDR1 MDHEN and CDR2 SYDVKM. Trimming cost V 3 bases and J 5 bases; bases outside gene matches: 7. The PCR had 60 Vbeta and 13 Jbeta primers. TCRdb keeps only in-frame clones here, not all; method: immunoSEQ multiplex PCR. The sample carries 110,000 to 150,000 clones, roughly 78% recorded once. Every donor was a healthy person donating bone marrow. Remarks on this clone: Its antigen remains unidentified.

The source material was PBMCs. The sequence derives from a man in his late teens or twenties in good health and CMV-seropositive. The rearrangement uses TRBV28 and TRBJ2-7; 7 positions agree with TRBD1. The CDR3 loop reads CASSLAQGVDEQYF. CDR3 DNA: TGTGCCAGCAGTTTGGCCCAGGGGGTCGACGAGCAGTACTTC.